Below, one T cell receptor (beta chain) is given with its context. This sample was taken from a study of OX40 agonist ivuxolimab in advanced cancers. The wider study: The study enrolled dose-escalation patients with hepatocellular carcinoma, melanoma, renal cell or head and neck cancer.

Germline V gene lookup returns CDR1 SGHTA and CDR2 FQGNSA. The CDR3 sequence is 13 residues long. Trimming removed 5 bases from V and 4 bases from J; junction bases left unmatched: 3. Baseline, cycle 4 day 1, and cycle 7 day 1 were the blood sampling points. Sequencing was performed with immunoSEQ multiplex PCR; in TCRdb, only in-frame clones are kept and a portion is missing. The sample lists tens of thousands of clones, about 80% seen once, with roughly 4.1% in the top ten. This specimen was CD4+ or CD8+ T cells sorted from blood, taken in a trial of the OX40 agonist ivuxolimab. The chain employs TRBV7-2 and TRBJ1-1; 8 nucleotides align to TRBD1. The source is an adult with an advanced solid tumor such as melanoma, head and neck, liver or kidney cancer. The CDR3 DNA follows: TGTGCCAGCAGCACAGGGGGGACCACTGAAGCTTTCTTT. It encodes CASSTGGTTEAFF.